The next 23 T cell receptor beta chains were all read from a single sample in a study of identical twins (dated by TCRdb to about 2016). The library was made by 5' RACE. Data came from an Illumina HiSeq 2000. The raw public reads went through TCRdb reprocessing: fastp at Q25, MiXCR clone calling, in-frame beta chains kept. Identical CDR3 proteins give one entry, which carries the most common genes and DNA. For this sample the table gives around 480,000 distinct CDR3 sequences, of which approximately 14% were detected only once. The top ten hold approximately 0.9% of the sample. This sample was also put to use in a study of yellow fever vaccine responses in identical twins.

Sequencing was carried out using CD4+ T cells sorted from blood. The receptors derive from a woman between 18 and 30 years old in good health.

The chain employs TRBV7-9 and TRBJ2-3; D perhaps matches TRBD1 (5 bases). The DNA end is a closer match to TRBJ1-5, so the J assignment may be wrong. The CDR3 has 15 residues. In germline, CDR1 is SEHNR, CDR2 FQNEAQ (reference sequence). CDR3 region: CASSLFLGATDTQHF. In DNA form, the CDR3 reads TGTGCCAGCAGCTTATTTCTCGGGGCCACAGATACGCAGCATTTT.

The chain couples TRBV14 to TRBJ2-2; no firm D call. The CDR3 loop spans 14 amino acids. V was cut by 8 bases and J by 6 bases, with 16 bases left in between. CDR1 and CDR2 from the germline V gene are SGHDN and FVKESK. DNA for the CDR3: TGTGCCAGCTCCCCTACTCGGTGGGCCGGGGAGCTGTTTTTT. The encoded protein is CASSPTRWAGELFF.

For the CDR3, the DNA is TGTGCCACCAGTGATGCGCGGCGGGCTCAAGAGACCCAGTACTTC. Translated: CATSDARRAQETQYF. J is TRBJ2-5 and V is TRBV24-1; maybe TRBD2 (5 bases). CDR1 and CDR2 (germline): KGHDR, SFDVKD. V was trimmed by 3 bases and J by 2 bases, leaving 12 bases between them. The CDR3 totals 15 residues.

This clonotype was counted only a few times. This chain uses TRBV7-9 with TRBJ2-1, with D hard to call. The CDR3 has 12 residues. The V end was cut by 5 bases, the J end by 8 bases, with 10 bases between. Germline CDR1 and CDR2: SEHNR and FQNEAQ (reference sequence). CDR3: CASSQSRDEQFF. The DNA for the CDR3 is TGTGCCAGCAGCCAATCACGGGATGAGCAGTTCTTC.

This clonotype was seen a handful of times. The chain carries TRBV9 and TRBJ1-4; tentative D call: TRBD1 (6 bases). Germline V gene lookup returns CDR1 SGDLS and CDR2 YYNGEE. Deletions cut 4 bases from V and 6 bases from J, with 16 bases between. The CDR3 covers 15 residues. The CDR3 reads CASSPGHQGHEKLFF. CDR3 bases: TGTGCCAGCAGCCCGGGACACCAGGGCCATGAAAAACTGTTTTTT.

The chain recombines TRBV21-1 with TRBJ1-1; the D segment call TRBD1 is taken from the table without a DNA check. TRBV21-1 constitutes a pseudogene. The CDR3 has 17 amino acids. CDR3 DNA: TGTGCCAGCAGCTTTCCCCTGACAGGGGGCTATTCGACTGAAGCTTTCTTT. It translates to CASSFPLTGGYSTEAFF.

This clonotype has just a few counts. The chain joins TRBV3-1 to TRBJ1-1; D unclear. This CDR3 contains 14 residues. Germline CDR1 reads LGHDT; CDR2 reads YNNKEL (reference sequence). V was shortened by 4 bases and J by 1 base, with 10 bases between the two germline ends. In DNA form, the CDR3 reads TGTGCCAGCAGCCCGATCTGGAGGAACACTGAAGCTTTCTTT. Encoded protein: CASSPIWRNTEAFF.

This chain connects TRBV19 to TRBJ2-7, with D possibly being TRBD1 or TRBD2 (5 bases each). CDR3 length: 14 amino acids. V was pared by 6 bases and J by 0 bases, with 12 bases between. Germline CDR1 and CDR2: LNHDA and SQIVND (reference sequence). CDR3 bases: TGTGCCAGTAGACCCGGGGACGCCTCCTACGAGCAGTACTTC. This encodes CASRPGDASYEQYF.

This clonotype was counted only a few times. The chain joins TRBV20-1 to TRBJ2-5; tentative D call: TRBD2 (5 bases). Germline V gene data show CDR1 as DFQATT and CDR2 as SNEGSKA (reference sequence). The CDR3 extends over 11 amino acids. V lost 7 bases to trimming and J lost 9 bases, with 15 bases between them. Written as DNA, the CDR3 is TGCAGTGTCAAACGGGGTTTGGCCCAGTACTTC. It is translated as CSVKRGLAQYF.

The rearrangement links TRBV20-1 to TRBJ2-2; a possible D gene is TRBD1 (5 bases). CDR1 and CDR2 from the germline V gene are DFQATT and SNEGSKA (reference sequence). The CDR3 consists of 15 residues. Trimming removed 0 bases from V and 0 bases from J, with 8 bases in between. As DNA, the CDR3 is TGCAGTGCTAGAGATCTCAGGGCGAACACCGGGGAGCTGTTTTTT. This sequence encodes CSARDLRANTGELFF.

The gene calls are TRBV5-6 and TRBJ2-5; D remains ambiguous. Trimming shortened V by 4 bases and J by 7 bases, and 14 bases separated the two germline ends. Germline-derived CDR1 and CDR2 are SGHDT and YYEEEE. The CDR3 is made up of 13 amino acids. CDR3 nucleotides: TGTGCCAGCAGCGCCCAAGTGGTCGGGACCCAGTACTTC. This codes for CASSAQVVGTQYF. Full variable domain (rest looked up from reference TRBV5-6 and TRBJ2-5): DAGVTQSPTHLIKTRGQQVTLRCSPKSGHDTVSWYQQALGQGPQFIFQYYEEEERQRGNFPDRFSGHQFPNYSSELNVNALLLGDSALYLCASSAQVVGTQYFGPGTRLLVL.

V and J are TRBV20-1 and TRBJ2-3; 8 nucleotides align to TRBD2. The CDR3 contains 18 residues. The V gene end was trimmed by 0 bases and the J gene end by 2 bases; junction bases not matched to a gene: 13. Germline V gene sequence: CDR1 DFQATT, CDR2 SNEGSKA (reference sequence). CDR3 protein: CSARDLAGGTIFTDTQYF. CDR3 DNA: TGCAGTGCTAGAGATTTGGCGGGGGGCACCATTTTCACAGATACGCAGTATTTT.

This clonotype has just a few counts. The chain uses TRBV5-1 and TRBJ2-7; D gene ambiguous. Germline CDR1 reads SGHRS; CDR2 reads YFSETQ. The CDR3 spans 13 residues. The V end lost 4 bases, the J end lost 2 bases, and 10 bases lay between the germline ends. This chain's CDR3 is CASSPRPAYEQYF. The CDR3 DNA sequence: TGCGCCAGCAGCCCCCGCCCCGCCTACGAGCAGTACTTC.

The chain is built from TRBV5-6 and TRBJ2-7, with D unclear. The CDR3 extends over 15 amino acids. CDR1 and CDR2 from the germline V gene are SGHDT and YYEEEE. Trimming cost V 0 bases and J 2 bases, with 12 bases left between them. The CDR3 nucleotides read TGTGCCAGCAGCTTGGCGCCAGTAGGAACCTACGAGCAGTACTTC. It is translated as CASSLAPVGTYEQYF.

The sample holds a few counts of this clonotype. In DNA, the CDR3 is TGTGCCAGCAGCCAAGGGAGAACAACTAATGAAAAACTGTTTTTT. Its translation is CASSQGRTTNEKLFF. V gene TRBV3-1 combines with J gene TRBJ1-4; no definite D call. The V end lost 1 base, the J end lost 0 bases, and 6 bases lay between the germline ends. The CDR3 runs 15 residues. The germline V gene has CDR1 LGHDT and CDR2 YNNKEL (reference sequence).

The rearrangement joins TRBV12-2 to TRBJ1-2; the table calls TRBD1, which could not be checked here. TRBV12-2 is described as a pseudogene. This CDR3 comprises 16 residues. The CDR3 nucleotides read TGTGCAAGTCGCTTAGCGGAGGACAGGTGGTACTATGGCTACACCTTC. Translating gives CASRLAEDRWYYGYTF.

The genes are TRBV7-9 and TRBJ1-2; D uncertain. V lost 8 bases and J 0 bases, leaving 10 bases between the germline ends. Germline V gene lookup returns CDR1 SEHNR and CDR2 FQNEAQ (reference sequence). The CDR3 runs to 13 residues. The CDR3 spells CASGGESNYGYTF. The CDR3 bases are TGTGCCAGCGGAGGAGAATCTAACTATGGCTACACCTTC. Full variable domain (rest looked up from reference TRBV7-9 and TRBJ1-2): DTGVSQNPRHKITKRGQNVTFRCDPISEHNRLYWYRQTLGQGPEFLTYFQNEAQLEKSRLLSDRFSAERPKGSFSTLEIQRTEQGDSAMYLCASGGESNYGYTFGSGTRLTVV.

The CDR3 nucleotides read TGTGCGAAGCAGGGATTCCCCTGGCGAGAGACCCAGTACTTC. Encoded protein: CAKQGFPWRETQYF. The V and J genes are TRBV7-3 and TRBJ2-5, with TRBD1 as a possible D gene (5 bases). The CDR3 is 14 residues long. Germline CDR1 is SGHTA and CDR2 is FQGTGA.

This chain links TRBV20-1 with TRBJ1-5, with TRBD1 as a possible D gene (5 bases). V was trimmed by 2 bases and J by 0 bases, leaving 11 bases between them. Germline CDR1 is DFQATT and CDR2 is SNEGSKA (reference sequence). The CDR3 spans 15 residues. CDR3 in amino acids: CSARTPGDSNQPQHF. The CDR3 DNA reads TGCAGTGCTAGAACTCCGGGGGATAGCAATCAGCCCCAGCATTTT.

The J gene is TRBJ2-3, the V gene TRBV9; D uncertain. Trimming shortened V by 0 bases and J by 7 bases, and 15 bases separated the two germline ends. The germline CDR1 and CDR2 sequences are SGDLS and YYNGEE. The CDR3 runs to 15 residues. The CDR3 nucleotides read TGTGCCAGCAGCGTAGAAGGTCAGGTTCCCTATACGCAGTATTTT. Encoded protein: CASSVEGQVPYTQYF.

This clonotype was seen a handful of times. The rearrangement uses TRBV25-1 and TRBJ2-3, with 9 bases identical to TRBD2. The V and J ends lost 7 bases and 2 bases, in that order; junction bases with no gene match: 16. The CDR3 is 18 amino acids. The germline CDR1 and CDR2 sequences are MGHDK and SYGVNS. Written as DNA, the CDR3 is TGTGCCAGCACGCCTAGCGGGACCGGGGGAACACACACAGATACGCAGTATTTT. The encoded protein is CASTPSGTGGTHTDTQYF.

V usage is TRBV7-9 and J usage is TRBJ2-3; D not resolved. The CDR3 has 15 amino acids. Trimming cost V 5 bases and J 4 bases, with 16 bases left between them. Germline V gene sequence: CDR1 SEHNR, CDR2 FQNEAQ (reference sequence). The CDR3 loop is CASSRKAFTADTQYF. The CDR3 nucleotides are TGTGCCAGCAGCCGAAAGGCCTTCACCGCAGATACGCAGTATTTT. The entire variable domain, with the rest obtained from reference TRBV7-9 and TRBJ2-3, is as follows: DTGVSQNPRHKITKRGQNVTFRCDPISEHNRLYWYRQTLGQGPEFLTYFQNEAQLEKSRLLSDRFSAERPKGSFSTLEIQRTEQGDSAMYLCASSRKAFTADTQYFGPGTRLTVL.

As regards this clonotype: One end of the junction fails to match germline, which may point to a read error. The chain couples TRBV20-1 to TRBJ1-5; D is unclear. The CDR3 consists of 13 residues. Looked up from germline, CDR1 is DFQATT and CDR2 is SNEGSKA (reference sequence). The CDR3 sequence is CSASTGGNQSQHF. CDR3 bases: TGCAGTGCTAGCACCGGCGGCAATCAGTCCCAGCATTTT.